The entry below describes one T cell receptor (beta chain). The record originates from a study of T cell responses to AZD1222 COVID-19 vaccine. There are 14 residues in the CDR3. Germline CDR1 SGHTA, CDR2 FQGNSA. The germline V and J ends were trimmed by 5 bases and 1 base, with 11 bases remaining between them. Generated by immunoSEQ multiplex PCR, the TCRdb table keeps only in-frame clones and is missing some. The sample holds around 140,000 clones, roughly 93% seen once. The chain uses TRBV7-2 and TRBJ1-2, with unresolved D. The clonotype was recovered from an adult in good health. The specimen was peripheral blood, collected on day 0 of AZD1222 vaccination. The CDR3 loop is CASSQPGLNYGYTF. Here the CDR3 DNA reads TGTGCCAGCAGCCAGCCCGGACTTAACTATGGCTACACCTTC.